Reported below is one TCR beta chain. Its antigen remains unknown. The data stem from a study of cytomegalovirus exposure and HLA in healthy donors. Trimming took 0 bases from V and 1 from J, leaving 9 bases between them. The CDR3 is made up of 15 amino acids. Per the germline V gene, CDR1 is SGHVS and CDR2 is FNYEAQ. The study, taken as a whole, reports: The authors later found most CMV-associated TCR beta chains appeared HLA-restricted. TCR beta V- and J-gene trimming was later associated with a missense DCLRE1C variant.

In the PCR, 60 Vbeta and 13 Jbeta primers were used. This table comes from immunoSEQ multiplex PCR, and its TCRdb copy is limited to in-frame clones, with some not included. The table lists approximately 200,000 clones, around 81% of them singletons. Sequenced sample: PBMCs. This sequence joins TRBV7-6 and TRBJ1-1; D gene ambiguous. The TCR comes from a woman younger than 30 in good health and CMV-seropositive. CDR3 nucleotide sequence: TGTGCCAGCAGCTTAGCTAGTGGCGGGAACACTGAAGCTTTCTTT. The encoded protein is CASSLASGGNTEAFF.